This T cell receptor (beta chain) was profiled in a study of identical twins. Study-wide results and limits: Abundant cord blood beta clonotypes carried fewer insertions; memory repertoires showed none.

TCRdb re-called the 5' RACE reads with MiXCR, one entry per CDR3 protein. Here the sample spans 500,000 to 600,000 distinct CDR3 sequences, under 25% being singletons. CDR3 length equals 13 residues. Germline-derived CDR1 and CDR2 are MNHNS and SASEGT. V dropped 1 base and J dropped 6 bases, with 9 bases sitting between them. As to this clonotype: Its target is unknown.

These data were also filed under a second study, of T cells expressing NK-cell markers.

Sequencing was performed on CD4+ T cells sorted from blood. The V call is TRBV6-1, the J call TRBJ1-2; TRBD1 is a possible D gene (5 bases). This clonotype was obtained from a woman in her late teens or twenties in good health. The CDR3 DNA reads as TGTGCCAGCAGTGAAGGGGGGTATCATGGCTACACCTTC. It translates to CASSEGGYHGYTF.